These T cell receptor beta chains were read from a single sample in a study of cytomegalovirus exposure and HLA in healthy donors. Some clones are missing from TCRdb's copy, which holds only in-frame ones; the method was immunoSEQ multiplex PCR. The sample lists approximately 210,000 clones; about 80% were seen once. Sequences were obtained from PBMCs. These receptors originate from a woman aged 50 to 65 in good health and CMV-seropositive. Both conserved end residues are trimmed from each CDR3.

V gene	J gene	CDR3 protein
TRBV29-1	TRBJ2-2	SVQGVANTGELF
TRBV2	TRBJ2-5	ASRGDRALGETQY
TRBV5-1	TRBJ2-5	ASRGQETQY
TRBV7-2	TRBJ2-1	ASSVTSGQYNEQF
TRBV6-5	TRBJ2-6	ASSLTGNSGANVLT
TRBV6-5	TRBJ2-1	ASSKLAGGGNEQF
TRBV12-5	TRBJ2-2	ASGFDRGTGELF
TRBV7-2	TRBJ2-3	ASSLERYTQY
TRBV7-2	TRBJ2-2	ASRGGPTGELF
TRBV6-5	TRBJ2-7	ASSYGGGRYEQY
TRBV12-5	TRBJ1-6	ASGLGTGNSPLH
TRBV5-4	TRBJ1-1	ASSLIGQGSEAF
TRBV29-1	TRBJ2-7	SVEIRDRGYEQY
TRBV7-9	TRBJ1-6	ASSLGTADNSPLH
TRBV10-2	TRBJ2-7	ASSEAAVTSGYEQY
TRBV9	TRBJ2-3	ASSARLTSGRTDTQY
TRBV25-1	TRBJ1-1	ATGGGAAEAF
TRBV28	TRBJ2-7	ASSSPLTGTYEQY
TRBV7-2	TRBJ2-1	ASTLTGGAYNEQF
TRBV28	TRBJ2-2	ASSFGGNMNTGELF
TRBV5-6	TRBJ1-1	ASTPLGRGYTEAF
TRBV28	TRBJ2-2	ASRKDKAGGELF
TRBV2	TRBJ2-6	ASKSTGANVLT
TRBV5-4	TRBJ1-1	ASRGRLDDTEAF
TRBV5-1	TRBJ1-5	ASSLGTGLGNQPQH
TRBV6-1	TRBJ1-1	ASSHRTGFTEAF
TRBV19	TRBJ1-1	ASSQISGETEAF
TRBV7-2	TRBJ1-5	ASSLDRDQPQH
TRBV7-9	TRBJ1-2	SSSSMNRGFGYT
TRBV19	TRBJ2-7	ASSTTGGGYEQY
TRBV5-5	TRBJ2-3	ASSPSVGSGAGADTQY
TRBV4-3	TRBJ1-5	ASSQVAALPPQH
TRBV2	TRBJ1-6	ASSVQGGYSPLH
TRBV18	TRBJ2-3	ASSPLPPSGTSTDTQY
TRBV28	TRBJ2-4	ASSTTGGNIQY
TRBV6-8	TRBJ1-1	ASTLIRGQDLNTEAF
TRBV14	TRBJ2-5	ASSQGEGWTQY
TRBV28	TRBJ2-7	ASSLLREEQY
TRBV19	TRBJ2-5	ASSIDPSGGDTAQY
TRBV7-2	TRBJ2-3	ASSLGPPRSETDTQY
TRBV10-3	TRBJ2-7	AISLAGDLNEQY
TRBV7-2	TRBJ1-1	ASSLNQGGNTEAF
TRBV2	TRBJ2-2	ASSEGRGRTGELF
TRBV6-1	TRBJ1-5	ASSEWTGGSQPQH
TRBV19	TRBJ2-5	ASSRLAGRETQY
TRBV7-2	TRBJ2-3	ASSFLPDTQY
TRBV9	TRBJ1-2	ASSVGAGDGYT
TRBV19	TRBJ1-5	ASSENPSQPQH